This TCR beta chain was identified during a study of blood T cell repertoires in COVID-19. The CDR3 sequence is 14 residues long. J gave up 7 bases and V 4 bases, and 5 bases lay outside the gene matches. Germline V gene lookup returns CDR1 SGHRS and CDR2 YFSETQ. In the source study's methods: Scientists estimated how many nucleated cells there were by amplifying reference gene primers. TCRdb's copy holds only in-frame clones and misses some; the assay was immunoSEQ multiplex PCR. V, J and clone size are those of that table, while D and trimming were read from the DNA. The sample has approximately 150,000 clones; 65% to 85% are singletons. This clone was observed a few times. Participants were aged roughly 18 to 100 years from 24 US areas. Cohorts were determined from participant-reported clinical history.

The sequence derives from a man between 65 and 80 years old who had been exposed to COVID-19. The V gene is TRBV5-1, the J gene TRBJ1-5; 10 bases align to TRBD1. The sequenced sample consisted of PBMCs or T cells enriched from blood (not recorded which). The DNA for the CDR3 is TGCGCCAGCAGCCCCGGGACAGGGGAACAGCCCCAGCATTTT. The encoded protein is CASSPGTGEQPQHF.